This T cell receptor (beta chain) derives from a study of control samples from healthy donors and cancer patients. The CDR3 is 11 amino acids. Germline V lookup: CDR1 MNHEY, CDR2 SMNVEV (reference sequence). Trimming removed 3 bases at V and 4 bases at J, with 3 bases between. Some clones are missing from TCRdb's copy, which holds only in-frame ones; the method was immunoSEQ multiplex PCR. The table has about 110,000 clones, 70% to 85% seen once; the top ten hold 6.5%. The sequenced sample was blood. This receptor was identified in a man aged 18 to 29 in good health. V and J are TRBV27 and TRBJ1-1; no definite D call. Here the CDR3 reads CASSLGTEAFF. CDR3 coding DNA: TGTGCCAGCAGTTTGGGCACTGAAGCTTTCTTT.